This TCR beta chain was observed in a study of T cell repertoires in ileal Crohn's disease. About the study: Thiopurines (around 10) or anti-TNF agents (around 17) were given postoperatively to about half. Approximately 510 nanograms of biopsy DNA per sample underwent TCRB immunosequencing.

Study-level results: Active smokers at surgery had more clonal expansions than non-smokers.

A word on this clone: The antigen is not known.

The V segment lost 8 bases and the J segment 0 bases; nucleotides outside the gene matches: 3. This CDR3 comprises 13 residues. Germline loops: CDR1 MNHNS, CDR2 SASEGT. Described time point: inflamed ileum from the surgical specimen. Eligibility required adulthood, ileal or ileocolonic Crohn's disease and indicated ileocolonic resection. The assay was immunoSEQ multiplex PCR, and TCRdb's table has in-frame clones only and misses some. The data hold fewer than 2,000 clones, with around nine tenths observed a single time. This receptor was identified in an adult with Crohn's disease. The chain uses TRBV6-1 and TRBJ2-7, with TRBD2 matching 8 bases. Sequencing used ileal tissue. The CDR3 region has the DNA TGTGCCAGCGAGCGGGAGAGCTCCTACGAGCAGTACTTC. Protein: CASERESSYEQYF.